What follows are 23 T cell receptor beta chains derived from one specimen sequenced in a study of Ad26.COV2.S vaccination and SARS-CoV-2 variants. Sequencing was performed with immunoSEQ multiplex PCR; in TCRdb, only in-frame clones are kept and a portion is missing. The sample comprises roughly 400,000 clones, 92% of which are singletons, and about 1.7% rests with the top ten. Treatment indicated: approximately 18 received Ad26.COV2.S at low or high dose, single or two shots; several received placebo; per-sample allocation not given. Vaccine and placebo recipients were sampled on day 63 after the first injection. Sample: peripheral blood, taken in a trial of Ad26.COV2.S vaccine versus placebo. These TCRs come from a person aged 18 to 59 who received the Ad26.COV2.S COVID-19 vaccine or a placebo.

This chain connects TRBV5-4 to TRBJ1-1; D is perhaps TRBD1 (5 bases). V was trimmed by 0 bases and J by 4 bases, leaving 10 bases between them. CDR1 and CDR2 (germline): SGHNT, YYREEE (reference sequence). This CDR3 contains 14 residues. The CDR3 reads CASSLVSGTTEAFF. The CDR3 nucleotides are TGTGCCAGCAGCTTGGTCTCAGGGACCACTGAAGCTTTCTTT.

V usage is TRBV18 and J usage is TRBJ1-4, with 12 bases that match TRBD1. The CDR3 extends over 15 amino acids. J lost 8 bases, V lost 2 bases, and 3 bases had no gene match. Germline V gene data show CDR1 as KGHSH and CDR2 as LQKENI. The CDR3 loop reads CASSPVGTGGEKLFF. CDR3 in DNA: TGTGCCAGCTCACCAGTTGGGACAGGGGGCGAAAAACTGTTTTTT.

The chain recombines TRBV5-1 with TRBJ2-7; D is ambiguous. Germline V gene data show CDR1 as SGHRS and CDR2 as YFSETQ. Trimming stripped 3 bases from V and 2 bases from J, with 15 bases between. This CDR3 has 15 amino acids. CDR3 coding DNA: TGCGCCAGCAGCTCGATGGGGTCTGCTGCCTACGAGCAGTACTTC. Protein product: CASSSMGSAAYEQYF.

The chain employs TRBV27 and TRBJ1-3, with D hard to call. Trimming pared 6 bases from V and 2 bases from J, leaving 14 bases between. Germline CDR1 is MNHEY and CDR2 is SMNVEV (reference sequence). CDR3 length: 15 residues. The CDR3 region is CASRPVMGTGNTIYF. The CDR3 nucleotides read TGTGCCAGCAGGCCGGTAATGGGGACTGGAAACACCATATATTTT.

This clone came up a few times. This chain joins TRBV5-1 and TRBJ2-7; no clear D. The length of the CDR3 is 12 residues. Deletions cut 0 bases from V and 6 bases from J, with 7 bases between. CDR1 is SGHRS and CDR2 is YFSETQ in the germline V gene. The DNA for the CDR3 is TGCGCCAGCAGCTTGGGGGCCCTCGAGCAGTACTTC. The encoded protein is CASSLGALEQYF.

V gene TRBV7-2 combines with J gene TRBJ1-5; tentative D call: TRBD1 (5 bases). CDR1 and CDR2 from the germline V gene are SGHTA and FQGNSA. CDR3 size: 14 residues. V was clipped by 0 bases and J by 6 bases, with 9 bases between them. CDR3 in amino acids: CASSLAGGSQPQHF. For the CDR3, the DNA is TGTGCCAGCAGCTTAGCGGGGGGTAGTCAGCCCCAGCATTTT.

The chain uses TRBV30 and TRBJ2-2; D uncertain. Germline CDR1 reads GTSNPN; CDR2 reads SVGIG (reference sequence). V lost 4 bases and J 6 bases, leaving 6 bases between the germline ends. The CDR3 length is 11 residues. The CDR3 DNA reads as TGTGCCTGGACTGTGGCCGGGGAGCTGTTTTTT. The encoded protein is CAWTVAGELFF.

The CDR3 loop reads CASLTGGISYEQYF. The CDR3 DNA reads as TGTGCCAGTCTGACGGGGGGGATCTCCTACGAGCAGTACTTC. The chain is built from TRBV6-5 and TRBJ2-7; the match to TRBD2 covers 8 bases. CDR1 is MNHEY, CDR2 SVGAGI, per germline. The trim removed 9 bases at V and 0 bases at J, leaving 7 bases unmatched. There are 14 residues in the CDR3.

The chain links TRBV19 to TRBJ2-2; 9 bases are shared with TRBD1. The V gene's germline CDR1 is LNHDA and CDR2 SQIVND (reference sequence). The junction had 13 bases not matched to a gene; V was cut back by 7 bases and J by 4 bases. CDR3 length: 17 residues. CDR3 sequence reads: CASKRIAGTGFTGELFF. The CDR3 nucleotides read TGTGCCAGTAAGAGAATAGCCGGGACAGGGTTCACCGGGGAGCTGTTTTTT.

This clone appeared a few times. The chain employs TRBV11-2 and TRBJ1-6; 10 bases line up with TRBD1. The CDR3 is 15 residues long. V was pared by 5 bases and J by 11 bases, with 9 bases of the junction left unmatched. CDR1 and CDR2 (germline): SGHAT, FQNNGV. Written as DNA, the CDR3 is TGTGCCAGCAGCCATAACCCGGGACAGGGGACACCCCTCCACTTT. Amino acid sequence: CASSHNPGQGTPLHF.

The gene calls are TRBV6-5 and TRBJ1-2; possibly TRBD1 for D (5 bases). The CDR3 sequence is 15 residues long. The germline V gene has CDR1 MNHEY and CDR2 SVGAGI. V lost 0 bases, J lost 3 bases, and 11 bases lay in between. DNA for the CDR3: TGTGCCAGCAGTTACTCGGTGACAGAGGACTATGGCTACACCTTC. Its protein product is CASSYSVTEDYGYTF.

In nucleotides, the CDR3 is TGTGCCTGGAGTGTAATGTCAGCAACTAACTATGGCTACACCTTC. It codes for CAWSVMSATNYGYTF. V usage is TRBV30 and J usage is TRBJ1-2; D is unresolved. The germline V and J ends were trimmed by 0 bases and 0 bases, with 11 bases remaining between them. The CDR3 extends over 15 amino acids. Germline loops: CDR1 GTSNPN, CDR2 SVGIG (reference sequence).

V is TRBV11-2 and J is TRBJ2-7, with 9 bases identical to TRBD2. V dropped 0 bases and J dropped 3; count of bases not matched to a gene: 6. Germline V gene data show CDR1 as SGHAT and CDR2 as FQNNGV. This CDR3 has 16 amino acids. CDR3 loop: CASSLDWRGGFYEQYF. DNA for the CDR3: TGTGCCAGCAGCTTAGATTGGCGGGGGGGTTTCTACGAGCAGTACTTC. Looking up the rest from reference TRBV11-2 and TRBJ2-7 gives the full variable domain: EAGVAQSPRYKIIEKRQSVAFWCNPISGHATLYWYQQILGQGPKLLIQFQNNGVVDDSQLPKDRFSAERLKGVDSTLKIQPAKLEDSAVYLCASSLDWRGGFYEQYFGPGTRLTVT.

The chain is built from TRBV5-1 and TRBJ2-1, with D possibly TRBD1 on 6 matching bases. V was trimmed by 0 bases and J by 0 bases, leaving 10 bases between them. The CDR3 covers 16 residues. CDR1 and CDR2 (germline): SGHRS, YFSETQ. The CDR3 reads CASSLGGGHSYNEQFF. CDR3 bases: TGCGCCAGCAGCTTGGGTGGGGGCCACTCCTACAATGAGCAGTTCTTC.

V gene TRBV6-2 or TRBV6-3 combines with J gene TRBJ1-6; D remains unclear. The CDR3 extends over 16 amino acids. Trimming removed 7 bases at V and 8 bases at J, with 21 bases between. CDR1 and CDR2 from the germline V gene are MNHEY and SVGEGT. The CDR3 nucleotides read TGTGCCAGCAACCCTCCGGGAGGGAAGGGATATTCACCCCTCCACTTT. Its protein is CASNPPGGKGYSPLHF.

The rearrangement uses TRBV6-5 and TRBJ1-5, with D maybe TRBD1 (5 bases). This CDR3 spans 15 amino acids. V dropped 0 bases and J dropped 11 bases, with 17 bases sitting between them. Germline CDR1 and CDR2: MNHEY and SVGAGI. CDR3 DNA sequence: TGTGCCAGCAGTTACTCCAGGCAGGACACCTCTTCCCAGCATTTT. Translation gives CASSYSRQDTSSQHF.

This clone was observed a few times. V is TRBV7-9 and J is TRBJ1-5, with TRBD1 identical over 8 bases. The CDR3 totals 13 residues. V shed 5 bases and J 5 bases; nucleotides not matched to a gene: 2. Germline CDR1 is SEHNR and CDR2 is FQNEAQ (reference sequence). The CDR3 bases are TGTGCCAGCAGCCCACAGGGGGATCAGCCCCAGCATTTT. This sequence encodes CASSPQGDQPQHF.

The chain employs TRBV14 and TRBJ2-3; either TRBD1 or TRBD2 may fit D (5 bases each). Deletions cut 4 bases from V and 2 bases from J, with 13 bases between. The CDR3 is made up of 15 amino acids. CDR1 is SGHDN and CDR2 is FVKESK in the germline V gene. CDR3 sequence (DNA): TGTGCCAGCAGCCCCTGGGACGGCCCCACAGATACGCAGTATTTT. Translated: CASSPWDGPTDTQYF.

The CDR3 reads CASSQDMGGTDTQYF. Written as DNA, the CDR3 is TGTGCCAGCAGCCAAGATATGGGTGGCACAGATACGCAGTATTTT. V is TRBV14 and J is TRBJ2-3; no clear D. V was cut by 0 bases and J by 1 base, with 8 bases left in between. The CDR3 is made up of 15 amino acids. Germline CDR1 reads SGHDN; CDR2 reads FVKESK.

Only one count was recorded for this clone. The chain recombines TRBV4-3 with TRBJ2-7, with D possibly matching TRBD1 (5 bases). The CDR3 is 14 amino acids. Trimming stripped 0 bases from V and 6 bases from J, with 12 bases between. CDR1 and CDR2 from the germline V gene are LGHNA and YSLEER. In nucleotides, the CDR3 is TGCGCCAGCAGCCAAGATAAGGGGTTTCCCGAGCAGTACTTC. It encodes CASSQDKGFPEQYF.

The chain joins TRBV28 to TRBJ2-7; 7 nucleotides agree with TRBD2. CDR1 MDHEN and CDR2 SYDVKM come from the germline V gene. This CDR3 is 18 amino acids long. The ends lost 2 bases at V and 2 bases at J; junction bases unmatched: 15. The CDR3: CASSLSGNPRRNPYEQYF. The DNA of the CDR3 is TGTGCCAGCAGTTTAAGCGGGAATCCTAGAAGAAACCCCTACGAGCAGTACTTC.

The rearrangement links TRBV29-1 to TRBJ1-6, with D perhaps matching TRBD1 (6 bases). CDR3 length: 12 amino acids. Trimming removed 4 bases from V and 7 bases from J, with 8 bases in between. The germline gives CDR1 SQVTM, CDR2 ANQGSEA. CDR3 sequence (DNA): TGCAGCGTTGGGGACAACAATTCACCCCTCCACTTT. Its protein product is CSVGDNNSPLHF. Together with reference TRBV29-1 and TRBJ1-6, the CDR3 gives the full variable domain: SAVISQKPSRDICQRGTSLTIQCQVDSQVTMMFWYRQQPGQSLTLIATANQGSEATYESGFVIDKFPISRPNLTFSTLTVSNMSPEDSSIYLCSVGDNNSPLHFGNGTRLTVT.

For the CDR3, the DNA is TGTGCCAGCAGCCCTGGACAGGGGCCCTACGAAAAACTGTTTTTT. The encoded protein is CASSPGQGPYEKLFF. V usage is TRBV5-4 and J usage is TRBJ1-4, with 9 nucleotides matching TRBD1. V lost 4 bases, J lost 8 bases, and 9 bases stayed unmatched. Germline V gene sequence: CDR1 SGHNT, CDR2 YYREEE (reference sequence). This CDR3 region has 15 residues.